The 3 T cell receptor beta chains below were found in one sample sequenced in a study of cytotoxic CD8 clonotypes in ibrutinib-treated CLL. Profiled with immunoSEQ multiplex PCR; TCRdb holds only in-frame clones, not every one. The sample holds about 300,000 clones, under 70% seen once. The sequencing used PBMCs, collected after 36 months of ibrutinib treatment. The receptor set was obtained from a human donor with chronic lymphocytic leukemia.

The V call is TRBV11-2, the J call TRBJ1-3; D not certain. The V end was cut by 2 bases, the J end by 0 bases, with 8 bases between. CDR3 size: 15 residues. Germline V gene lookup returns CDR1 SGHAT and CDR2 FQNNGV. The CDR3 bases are TGTGCCAGCAGCTTACACGGATACTCTGGAAACACCATATATTTT. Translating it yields CASSLHGYSGNTIYF.

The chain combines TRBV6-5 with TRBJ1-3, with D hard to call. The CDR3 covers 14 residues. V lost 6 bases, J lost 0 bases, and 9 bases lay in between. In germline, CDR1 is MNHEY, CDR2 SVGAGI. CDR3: CASSATGSGNTIYF. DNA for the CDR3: TGTGCCAGCAGCGCGACTGGCTCTGGAAACACCATATATTTT.

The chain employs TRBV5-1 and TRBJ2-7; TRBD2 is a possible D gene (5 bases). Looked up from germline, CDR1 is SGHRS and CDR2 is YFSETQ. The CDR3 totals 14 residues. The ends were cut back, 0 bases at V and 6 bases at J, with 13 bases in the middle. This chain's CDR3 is CASSLALGPSEQYF. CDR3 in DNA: TGCGCCAGCAGCTTGGCACTAGGCCCCAGCGAGCAGTACTTC.